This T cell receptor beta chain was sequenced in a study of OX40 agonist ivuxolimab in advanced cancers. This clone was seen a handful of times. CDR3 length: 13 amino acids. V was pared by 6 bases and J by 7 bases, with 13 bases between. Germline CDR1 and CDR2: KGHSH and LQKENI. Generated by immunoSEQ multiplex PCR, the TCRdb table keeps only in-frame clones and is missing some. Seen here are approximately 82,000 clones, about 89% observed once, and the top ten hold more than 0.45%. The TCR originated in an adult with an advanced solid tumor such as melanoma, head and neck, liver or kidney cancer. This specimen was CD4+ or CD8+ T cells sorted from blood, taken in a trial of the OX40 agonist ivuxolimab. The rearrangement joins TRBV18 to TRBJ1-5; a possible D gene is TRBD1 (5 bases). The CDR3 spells CASSSKRGQPQHF. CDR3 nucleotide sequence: TGTGCCAGCTCGTCGAAACGGGGGCAGCCCCAGCATTTT. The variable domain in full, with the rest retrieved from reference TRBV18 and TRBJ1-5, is NAGVMQNPRHLVRRRGQEARLRCSPMKGHSHVYWYRQLPEEGLKFMVYLQKENIIDESGMPKERFSAEFPKEGPSILRIQQVVRGDSAAYFCASSSKRGQPQHFGDGTRLSIL.